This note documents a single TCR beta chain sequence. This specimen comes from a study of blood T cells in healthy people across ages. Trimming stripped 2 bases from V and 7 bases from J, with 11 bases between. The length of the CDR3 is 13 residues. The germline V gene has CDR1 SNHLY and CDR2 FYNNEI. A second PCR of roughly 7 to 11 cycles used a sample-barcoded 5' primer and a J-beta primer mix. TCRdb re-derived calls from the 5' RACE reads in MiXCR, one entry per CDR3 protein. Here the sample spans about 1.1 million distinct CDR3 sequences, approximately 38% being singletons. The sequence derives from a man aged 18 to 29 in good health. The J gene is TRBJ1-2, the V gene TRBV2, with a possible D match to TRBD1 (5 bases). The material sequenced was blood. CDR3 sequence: CASSEQPGSGYTF. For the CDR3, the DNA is TGTGCCAGCAGTGAACAACCAGGGTCTGGCTACACCTTC.